Listed below are T cell receptor beta chains from one sample, sequenced in a study of blood T cells in healthy people across ages. TCRdb reanalysed the 5' RACE reads using MiXCR and keeps one entry per CDR3 protein. The repertoire holds around 780,000 distinct CDR3 sequences, with roughly 50% as singletons. The sequenced sample consisted of blood. The receptors here all came from a man aged 40-49 years in good health. Each CDR3 is given with its conserved first and last residue. A D gene is named only where the DNA matches it firmly. Where a row states a size, it is once, few, many or the class of an expanded clone; other rows omit it.

cdr3_nt | cdr3_aa | cdr3_length | j_call | clone_size | d_call | v_call
TGCAGTGCTAGAGACCCGGCCGTAGGGGCCTACAATGAGCAGTTCTTC | CSARDPAVGAYNEQFF | 16 | TRBJ2-1 | few | NA | TRBV20-1
TGTACCAGCAGCACCAGGCAGGTATTCCGGGATCCGCAGTATTTT | CTSSTRQVFRDPQYF | 15 | TRBJ2-3 | NA | NA | TRBV7-2
TGTGCCAGTAGTATCGGTGGCTCGCTCGAGCATGGCTACACCTTC | CASSIGGSLEHGYTF | 15 | TRBJ1-2 | NA | NA | TRBV19
TGTGCCAGCAGCTTATACCGGGACAGGGGGTGGCTAGCGGGAGTTGGCTCCTACAATGAGCAGTTCTTC | CASSLYRDRGWLAGVGSYNEQFF | 23 | TRBJ2-1 | NA | NA | TRBV13
TGTGCCAGCAGGATTAGCGGGGGGGCGGTCAGTGAGCAGTTCTTC | CASRISGGAVSEQFF | 15 | TRBJ2-1 | NA | TRBD2 | TRBV3-1
TGTGCCAGCTCACCACGAGAAGGGCTAAGCTCTGGGGCCAACGTCCTGACTTTC | CASSPREGLSSGANVLTF | 18 | TRBJ2-6 | NA | NA | TRBV18
TGTGCCAGCAGCCAACCGACCACCGGGGAGCTGTTTTTT | CASSQPTTGELFF | 13 | TRBJ2-2 | few | NA | TRBV3-1
TGTGCCAGCAGCTTTAGCGGGGGGGGGAACACCGGGGAGCTGTTTTTT | CASSFSGGGNTGELFF | 16 | TRBJ2-2 | NA | TRBD2 | TRBV7-2
TGTGCCGCGCAGGGGAAAGCCAAAAACATTCAGTACTTC | CAAQGKAKNIQYF | 13 | TRBJ2-4 | few | NA | TRBV24-1
TGTGCCAGCAGCCCAGTAGAAACCCCAGATACGCAGTATTTT | CASSPVETPDTQYF | 14 | TRBJ2-3 | NA | NA | TRBV7-3
TGTGCCAGCAGTTCCGGTCGAGGCCGGGACAGGGTAGATACGCAGTATTTT | CASSSGRGRDRVDTQYF | 17 | TRBJ2-3 | NA | TRBD1 | TRBV6-5
TGTGCCAGCAGCTTAAGGGCCACTCCAGATACGCAGTATTTT | CASSLRATPDTQYF | 14 | TRBJ2-3 | few | NA | TRBV7-3
TGTGCCAGCAGCTTAGAGGGACAGGGCGGGCAGACCCAGTACTTC | CASSLEGQGGQTQYF | 15 | TRBJ2-5 | many | TRBD1 | TRBV7-2
TGTGCCAGCAGCTTAGCTAGGGGCGGAGGGCAAGAGACCCAGTACTTC | CASSLARGGGQETQYF | 16 | TRBJ2-5 | NA | NA | TRBV7-2
TGTGCCAGCAACCCCGGGGGGGGAATCACTGAAGCTTTCTTT | CASNPGGGITEAFF | 14 | TRBJ1-1 | few | NA | TRBV6-2/TRBV6-3